The rows below give T cell receptor beta chains drawn from one sample of a study of blood T cell repertoires in COVID-19. Repertoires were generated with immunoSEQ multiplex PCR, while TCRdb's copy carries only in-frame clones and drops some. Found here are more than 95,000 clones, around 76% of them singletons; the top ten hold 15% to 20%. The sample was peripheral blood. The receptors shown here come from a woman aged 65 to 85 with acute or convalescent COVID-19. CDR3s include the opening cysteine and the closing phenylalanine or tryptophan. The D gene is left open where the match is weak. Clone size is shown for a subset of rows, as once, few, many or a class of expanded clone.

J gene	clone size	V gene	D gene	CDR3 protein	CDR3 DNA
TRBJ1-6	.	TRBV5-4	.	CASSLQGGGSSPLHF	TGTGCCAGCAGCTTACAGGGAGGGGGTAGCTCACCCCTCCACTTT
TRBJ1-5	.	TRBV6-5	.	CASTRGSDSNQPQHF	TGTGCCAGCACCAGGGGCAGTGATAGCAATCAGCCCCAGCATTTT
TRBJ2-2	.	TRBV28	TRBD2	CASTPPGGGFGELFF	TGTGCCAGCACTCCCCCCGGGGGGGGTTTCGGGGAGCTGTTTTTT
TRBJ1-1	.	TRBV28	TRBD1	CASSTPDRAEGTEAFF	TGTGCCAGCAGTACGCCGGACAGGGCGGAGGGTACTGAAGCTTTCTTT
TRBJ2-1	.	TRBV4-2	.	CASSQEGGGPGEQFF	TGTGCCAGCAGCCAAGAAGGCGGGGGCCCAGGGGAGCAGTTCTTC
TRBJ2-7	.	TRBV27	.	CASSLPGKSYEQYF	TGTGCCAGCAGTTTACCAGGGAAAAGCTACGAGCAGTACTTC
TRBJ1-2	.	TRBV7-6	TRBD1	CASSPGTGWVYGYTF	TGTGCCAGCAGTCCCGGGACAGGTTGGGTCTATGGCTACACCTTC
TRBJ2-2	.	TRBV30	TRBD1	CAWRNPGQGASGELFF	TGTGCCTGGAGGAATCCGGGACAGGGGGCCTCCGGGGAGCTGTTTTTT
TRBJ1-2	many	TRBV13	.	CASSLGPDSIYGYTF	TGTGCCAGCAGCTTAGGGCCCGACAGTATCTATGGCTACACCTTC
TRBJ2-7	.	TRBV3-1/TRBV3-2	TRBD2	CASSQDASGAYEQYF	TGTGCCAGCAGCCAAGATGCTAGCGGGGCCTACGAGCAGTACTTC
TRBJ1-2	.	TRBV19	TRBD1	CASSPWDRARTYGYTF	TGTGCCAGTAGTCCCTGGGACAGGGCACGGACCTATGGCTACACCTTC
TRBJ1-5	once	TRBV30	.	CACQGNSGQPQHF	TGTGCCTGCCAGGGGAATAGTGGTCAGCCCCAGCATTTT
TRBJ2-1	.	TRBV6-5	.	CASSSSAGGSYNEQFF	TGTGCCAGCAGTTCCTCCGCAGGCGGGTCCTACAATGAGCAGTTCTTC
TRBJ2-5	.	TRBV19	.	CASAQQGSETQYF	TGTGCCAGCGCACAACAGGGATCGGAGACCCAGTACTTC
TRBJ1-1	once	TRBV14	.	CASSQRQQNTEAFF	TGTGCCAGCAGCCAAAGACAGCAGAACACTGAAGCTTTCTTT
TRBJ2-1	once	TRBV11-3	TRBD2	CASSPGLGYNEQFF	TGTGCCAGCAGCCCCGGACTAGGGTACAATGAGCAGTTCTTC
TRBJ2-5	.	TRBV6-5	.	CASRPPGSKETQYF	TGTGCCAGCCGCCCCCCGGGGTCTAAGGAGACCCAGTACTTC
TRBJ1-1	many	TRBV6-1	.	CASSERLRVGRKNTEAFF	TGTGCCAGCAGTGAACGACTGAGGGTTGGCAGAAAGAACACTGAAGCTTTCTTT
TRBJ2-5	few	TRBV5-5	TRBD1	CASSDTTGTQETQYF	TGTGCCAGCAGCGACACGACAGGGACCCAAGAGACCCAGTACTTC
TRBJ2-5	few	TRBV3-1/TRBV3-2	.	CASSPSTWSQGETQYF	TGTGCCAGCAGCCCGTCCACCTGGAGTCAGGGGGAGACCCAGTACTTC
TRBJ2-7	.	TRBV7-2	TRBD1	CASSPTTGGRYEQYF	TGTGCCAGCAGCCCCACGACAGGGGGACGCTACGAGCAGTACTTC
TRBJ2-7	few	TRBV7-8	TRBD1	CASSPIAGTGGRVYEQYF	TGTGCCAGCAGCCCCATCGCCGGGACAGGGGGAAGAGTCTACGAGCAGTACTTC
TRBJ1-6	.	TRBV12-3/TRBV12-4	.	CASSWGENSPLHF	TGTGCCAGCAGTTGGGGGGAGAATTCACCCCTCCACTTT
TRBJ2-5	.	TRBV20-1	.	CSLQGGETQYF	TGCAGCTTACAGGGTGGCGAGACCCAGTACTTC
TRBJ1-2	.	TRBV5-1	.	CASSLEGGYGYTF	TGCGCCAGCAGCTTGGAAGGGGGCTATGGCTACACCTTC
TRBJ2-7	few	TRBV29-1	.	CSVEGDGSSEGEQYF	TGCAGCGTTGAAGGAGACGGTTCCTCCGAGGGAGAGCAGTACTTC
TRBJ1-2	.	TRBV7-2	.	CASAPGGLYGYTF	TGTGCCAGCGCCCCGGGGGGCCTCTATGGCTACACCTTC
TRBJ2-7	.	TRBV3-1/TRBV3-2	.	CASSQREEQYF	TGTGCCAGCAGCCAGCGGGAAGAGCAGTACTTC
TRBJ2-7	once	TRBV10-3	.	CAISLPGPGQGQYF	TGTGCCATCAGTCTCCCCGGGCCCGGGCAGGGGCAGTACTTC
TRBJ2-3	.	TRBV12-3/TRBV12-4	.	CASRRDTQYF	TGTGCCAGCAGGCGAGATACGCAGTATTTT
TRBJ2-3	.	TRBV9	.	CASSASRVSAADTQYF	TGTGCCAGCAGCGCCAGCAGGGTGTCGGCAGCAGATACGCAGTATTTT
TRBJ1-1	.	TRBV4-1	.	CASSQKVSPREAFF	TGCGCCAGCAGCCAAAAGGTGTCGCCCAGGGAAGCTTTCTTT
TRBJ1-2	.	TRBV13	.	CASSLGGLNYGYTF	TGTGCCAGCAGCTTAGGGGGACTCAACTATGGCTACACCTTC
TRBJ2-1	.	TRBV5-1	TRBD2	CASSWGTSGGAHEQFF	TGCGCCAGCAGCTGGGGAACTAGCGGGGGGGCACATGAGCAGTTCTTC
TRBJ2-2	.	TRBV10-3	TRBD1	CAISDTGGDKGELFF	TGTGCCATCAGTGACACAGGGGGCGATAAGGGGGAGCTGTTTTTT
TRBJ2-7	.	TRBV25-1	.	CASRQSSYEQYF	TGTGCCAGCAGACAGAGCTCCTACGAGCAGTACTTC
TRBJ2-1	few	TRBV28	TRBD2	CASSLGGSGGIEQFF	TGTGCCAGCAGTTTAGGGGGTAGCGGGGGGATTGAGCAGTTCTTC
TRBJ1-2	.	TRBV6-5	.	CASSYWRDGGYTF	TGTGCCAGCAGTTACTGGCGGGATGGAGGCTACACCTTC
TRBJ2-5	.	TRBV28	TRBD2	CASSSPGLAGVQETQYF	TGTGCCAGCAGTTCCCCGGGACTAGCGGGGGTGCAAGAGACCCAGTACTTC
TRBJ2-7	few	TRBV18	.	CASSPAGQPIEQYF	TGTGCCAGCTCACCAGCAGGACAGCCGATTGAGCAGTACTTC
TRBJ2-1	.	TRBV9	.	CASSAGGSLANEQFF	TGTGCCAGCAGCGCCGGGGGATCCCTAGCCAATGAGCAGTTCTTC
TRBJ2-7	.	TRBV7-8	TRBD2	CASSLRRGATPLGEQYF	TGTGCCAGCAGCTTACGGCGGGGGGCGACCCCACTCGGAGAGCAGTACTTC
TRBJ2-5	.	TRBV4-2	.	CASSQEEGGVEETQYF	TGTGCCAGCAGCCAAGAAGAGGGCGGGGTGGAGGAGACCCAGTACTTC
TRBJ2-1	few	TRBV6-4	.	CASSSSGNEQFF	TGTGCCAGCAGCTCTAGTGGCAATGAGCAGTTCTTC